The 8 T cell receptor beta chains below come from one sample, sequenced in a study of blood T cell repertoires in COVID-19. Repertoires were generated with immunoSEQ multiplex PCR, while TCRdb's copy carries only in-frame clones and drops some. The data hold around 89,000 clones, with approximately 75% observed a single time. The source material was peripheral blood. The receptors shown here come from a woman of 80 years or more with acute or convalescent COVID-19.

Only a few counts were recorded for this clone. The J gene is TRBJ2-3, the V gene TRBV4-3; TRBD1 matches at 9 bases. The germline V gene encodes CDR1 LGHNA and CDR2 YSLEER. V lost 1 base and J lost 4; bases outside the gene matches: 3. This CDR3 has 15 amino acids. The CDR3 DNA sequence: TGCGCCAGCAGCCAAGCTGACAGGGGGGCAGATACGCAGTATTTT. It encodes CASSQADRGADTQYF.

The rearrangement links TRBV7-8 to TRBJ1-5; maybe TRBD1 (5 bases). The germline CDR1 and CDR2 sequences are SGHVS and FQNEAQ. With 4 bases removed from V and 7 bases from J, the gap between germline ends came to 14 bases. The CDR3 covers 14 residues. In DNA, the CDR3 is TGTGCCAGCAGCTCGGGGACTGGGCCCCAGCCCCAGCATTTT. It yields the protein CASSSGTGPQPQHF. Drawing the rest from reference TRBV7-8 and TRBJ1-5, the complete variable domain is GAGVSQSPRYKVAKRGQDVALRCDPISGHVSLFWYQQALGQGPEFLTYFQNEAQLDKSGLPSDRFFAERPEGSVSTLKIQRTQQEDSAVYLCASSSGTGPQPQHFGDGTRLSIL.

This chain uses TRBV5-5 with TRBJ1-1, with 12 bases that match TRBD1. The CDR3 runs 17 residues. J lost 1 base, V lost 2 bases, and 6 bases had no gene match. Germline assignment: CDR1 SGHKS and CDR2 YYEKEE (reference sequence). The chain's CDR3 is CASSFSGTGGRNTEAFF. CDR3 nucleotide sequence: TGTGCCAGCAGCTTTTCCGGGACAGGGGGCAGGAACACTGAAGCTTTCTTT.

The chain couples TRBV28 to TRBJ1-5, with 7 positions matching TRBD1. The junction had 11 bases not matched to a gene; V was cut back by 2 bases and J by 7 bases. Germline V lookup: CDR1 MDHEN, CDR2 SYDVKM. The CDR3 is made up of 16 amino acids. The CDR3 DNA sequence: TGTGCCAGCAGTTTACGTACAGGGGCGACAGGACAGCCCCAGCATTTT. It is translated as CASSLRTGATGQPQHF.

The chain carries TRBV6-4 and TRBJ2-7, with 9 bases lining up with TRBD2. The V and J ends lost 2 bases and 2 bases, in that order; junction bases with no gene match: 13. Germline CDR1 reads MRHNA; CDR2 reads SNTAGT. This CDR3 contains 18 residues. The CDR3, as DNA: TGTGCCAGCAGTGACCCCCAAGGCGGGGGGGCGATGCCCTACGAGCAGTACTTC. It specifies CASSDPQGGGAMPYEQYF.

This chain links TRBV11-3 with TRBJ2-1, with TRBD1 as a possible D gene (6 bases). Per the germline V gene, CDR1 is SGHNT and CDR2 is YENEEA. CDR3 length: 13 residues. V lost 1 base to trimming and J lost 7 bases, with 8 bases between them. The CDR3 region has the DNA TGTGCCAGCAGCTTAGTCGGACAGAATGAGCAGTTCTTC. Amino acid sequence: CASSLVGQNEQFF.

V is TRBV7-2 and J is TRBJ2-7, with 11 positions matching TRBD2. V lost 5 bases and J lost 3; bases outside the gene matches: 6. There are 15 residues in the CDR3. CDR1 is SGHTA, CDR2 FQGNSA, per germline. CDR3 loop: CASSETSGGHYEQYF. CDR3 DNA: TGTGCCAGCAGCGAAACTAGCGGGGGCCACTACGAGCAGTACTTC.

This clone was counted only a few times. The chain combines TRBV27 with TRBJ2-7, with 7 bases identical to TRBD1. The CDR3 totals 17 residues. The V and J ends lost 5 bases and 0 bases, in that order; junction bases with no gene match: 13. CDR1 and CDR2 (germline): MNHEY, SMNVEV (reference sequence). The CDR3 spells CASSPPSTGLSSYEQYF. The DNA of the CDR3 is TGTGCCAGCAGTCCCCCCTCGACAGGGCTAAGCTCCTACGAGCAGTACTTC.